The 9 T cell receptor beta chains below come from one sample, sequenced in a study of T cells after posttransplantation cyclophosphamide. Cyclophosphamide on days +3 and +4 followed busulfan-fludarabine conditioning and a marrow graft. Generated by immunoSEQ multiplex PCR, the TCRdb table keeps only in-frame clones and is missing some. The sample shows about 5,400 clones, none of them appearing just once. The sample consisted of PBMCs, taken 377 days after allogeneic stem cell transplant with posttransplant cyclophosphamide. The receptors shown here come from a male patient aged 60 to 75 who received an allogeneic stem cell transplant from a related donor, was CMV-positive, and had acute GVHD only. Some T cells may originate from the graft donor.

This clone was recorded many times. The V gene is TRBV27, the J gene TRBJ2-1, with 11 bases aligning to TRBD2. Germline V gene sequence: CDR1 MNHEY, CDR2 SMNVEV (reference sequence). The V and J ends lost 4 bases and 9 bases, in that order; junction bases with no gene match: 8. CDR3 length: 15 residues. This chain's CDR3 is CASSSIAGGPVEQFF. The DNA for the CDR3 is TGTGCCAGCAGTTCTATAGCGGGAGGGCCGGTTGAGCAGTTCTTC.

This clone was recorded many times. This sequence joins TRBV21-1 and TRBJ2-2; the table's D call, TRBD2, was not checked against the DNA. TRBV21-1 is a pseudogene segment. This CDR3 has 18 residues. The CDR3 here is CASSKRTDRGVRDGELFF. In nucleotides, the CDR3 is TGTGCCAGCAGCAAAAGGACCGACCGGGGGGTCCGAGATGGGGAGCTGTTTTTT.

This clone was observed at least ten times. This sequence joins TRBV18 and TRBJ2-1, with 8 bases matching TRBD2. CDR3 size: 16 residues. With V trimmed by 0 bases and J by 8 bases, 9 bases remained unmatched. CDR1 is KGHSH and CDR2 is LQKENI in the germline V gene. The CDR3 DNA reads as TGTGCCAGCTCACCACCGTATACGGGGGGGCAGGATGAGCAGTTCTTC. Translation: CASSPPYTGGQDEQFF.

This clone was detected a few times. One end of the junction does not line up with germline, which may come from a read error. CDR3 sequence (DNA): TGTGCCCGCAGTACCCCGATCCGGGAATACCAAGGAGATGAAGTTTTCTTT. Translated: CARSTPIREYQGDEVFF. J is TRBJ1-1 and V is TRBV28; unclear D gene. Germline V lookup: CDR1 MDHEN, CDR2 SYDVKM. The CDR3 sequence is 17 residues long.

This clone has a count of ten or more. J is TRBJ1-2 and V is TRBV5-1; D unresolved. Trimming took off 4 bases at V and 4 bases at J, with 17 bases between the two ends. The CDR3 length is 15 residues. CDR1 is SGHRS and CDR2 is YFSETQ in the germline V gene. CDR3 bases: TGCGCCAGCAGCGTGGATCGGGATCCCGGCTATGGCTACACCTTC. Residues: CASSVDRDPGYGYTF.

This clone has a count of ten or more. The gene calls are TRBV9 and TRBJ2-5; perhaps TRBD2 as D (6 bases). The CDR3 is 16 residues long. V lost 0 bases and J 5 bases, leaving 17 bases between the germline ends. Germline CDR1 reads SGDLS; CDR2 reads YYNGEE. The CDR3: CASSVGSLGGTETQYF. The CDR3 bases are TGTGCCAGCAGCGTAGGTAGTCTCGGAGGGACGGAGACCCAGTACTTC.

The table lists this clone with many counts. The chain carries TRBV18 and TRBJ2-5; TRBD2 agrees at 14 bases. Germline lookup yields CDR1 KGHSH and CDR2 LQKENI. J was trimmed by 1 base and V by 2 bases; bases with no gene match: 6. The CDR3 is made up of 18 amino acids. CDR3 residues: CASSPGLAGGPSQETQYF. As DNA, the CDR3 is TGTGCCAGCTCACCAGGACTAGCGGGGGGCCCTTCCCAAGAGACCCAGTACTTC.

This clone was counted many times. The chain couples TRBV18 to TRBJ1-2; TRBD1 is a possible D gene (6 bases). This CDR3 spans 14 amino acids. The V gene's germline CDR1 is KGHSH and CDR2 LQKENI. The ends were cut back, 1 base at V and 4 bases at J, with 10 bases in the middle. CDR3 in amino acids: CASSPQAGAYGYTF. The CDR3 coding sequence is TGTGCCAGCTCACCACAGGCAGGGGCCTATGGCTACACCTTC.

By share, this clone ranks as large. The rearrangement uses TRBV7-8 and TRBJ2-1; possible D gene TRBD2, 6 bases. The V and J ends lost 1 base and 7 bases respectively, with 14 bases between them. The CDR3 has 15 amino acids. Germline lookup yields CDR1 SGHVS and CDR2 FQNEAQ. The CDR3 DNA follows: TGTGCCAGCAGCTTAGGAGCGGGTGTGGTGAATGAGCAGTTCTTC. Translation: CASSLGAGVVNEQFF. Full variable domain (missing parts from reference TRBV7-8 and TRBJ2-1): GAGVSQSPRYKVAKRGQDVALRCDPISGHVSLFWYQQALGQGPEFLTYFQNEAQLDKSGLPSDRFFAERPEGSVSTLKIQRTQQEDSAVYLCASSLGAGVVNEQFFGPGTRLTVL.